The clone carrying this TCR beta chain was detected many times. The antigen is unknown. As the template, RNA transcripts were used to amplify TCR beta CDR3 regions. The workflow started with a first-round RT-PCR run with HTBI primers and then moved on to a second-round multiplex PCR. Using its own MiXCR run on the multiplex PCR reads, TCRdb lists one record per CDR3 protein. The sample yields 600,000 to 700,000 distinct CDR3 sequences, approximately 39% seen once. This specimen comes from a study of Graves' ophthalmopathy and Graves' hyperthyroidism. The study's findings and limits: Cross-validated, the 13-signature model showed 87.88%/81.08% sensitivity/specificity, and 80%/75% in the test set.

The TCR was taken from an adult man with Graves' ophthalmopathy. The sequencing input was peripheral blood.

The CDR3, as DNA: TGTGCCAGCCACGGATGGGGGAACACTGAAGCTTTCTTT. Translated, it gives CASHGWGNTEAFF. The rearrangement uses TRBV25-1 and TRBJ1-1; D ambiguous. The CDR3 has 13 amino acids. The V gene lost 8 bases and the J gene lost 1 base, with 11 bases spanning the gap. Germline V CDR1 and CDR2: MGHDK, SYGVNS. Variable domain in full (rest from reference TRBV25-1 and TRBJ1-1): EADIYQTPRYLVIGTGKKITLECSQTMGHDKMYWYQQDPGMELHLIHYSYGVNSTEKGDLSSESTVSRIRTEHFPLTLESARPSHTSQYLCASHGWGNTEAFFGQGTRLTVV.